This T cell receptor (beta chain) was sequenced during a study of vaccination effects on CD4 cells after COVID-19. Overall study: Participants were given two doses of BNT162b2 or mRNA-1273 vaccine.

Antigen-specific CD4+ T cells expanded by the ViraFEST assay with viral peptide pools were then sequenced. Isolating CD4+ T cells followed approximately 10 days of culture. None of these healthy vaccinees had been infected with SARS-CoV-2 before vaccination. Approximately 1.9 million PBMC per well were cultured with around 9.1 IU/ml IL-2 and approximately 10 ug/ml peptides. A half-medium replacement with IL-2 medium was carried out on days 3 and 7. This clone was counted a single time. No antigen is known for it. Data came from immunoSEQ multiplex PCR; TCRdb stores just in-frame clones and leaves some out. The sample yields 50,000 to 65,000 clones, 60% to 80% seen once. Per germline, CDR1 SGHNT and CDR2 YYREEE (reference sequence). The length of the CDR3 is 12 residues. V lost 4 bases and J lost 7, with 8 bases in between.

This chain connects TRBV5-4 to TRBJ2-2, with a weak D call TRBD2 (6 bases). This clonotype was sampled from a human donor who received a COVID-19 vaccine. Here the sequenced sample was CD4+ T cells from PBMCs cultured with HCoV-OC43 spike peptides, taken before COVID-19 vaccination. Subset noted: HCoV-OC43 spike overlapping peptide pool stimulation. This chain's CDR3 is CASSMTSGELFF. CDR3 coding DNA: TGTGCCAGCAGCATGACTAGCGGGGAGCTGTTTTTT. Full variable domain (remainder filled in from reference TRBV5-4 and TRBJ2-2): ETGVTQSPTHLIKTRGQQVTLRCSSQSGHNTVSWYQQALGQGPQFIFQYYREEENGRGNFPPRFSGLQFPNYSSELNVNALELDDSALYLCASSMTSGELFFGEGSRLTVL.